The 4 T cell receptor beta chains reported below all come from one sample, sequenced in a study of T cells in Graves' hyperthyroidism and ophthalmopathy. Using RNA transcripts as the source, TCR beta CDR3 regions were amplified. The TCR CDR3 was amplified in a first-round RT-PCR using the HTBI primer set. MiXCR, applied by TCRdb to the multiplex PCR reads, yields one record per CDR3 protein. The data hold hundreds of thousands of distinct CDR3 sequences, with about a fifth observed a single time. The sequenced sample consisted of blood. The receptors derive from a young man with Graves' ophthalmopathy.

The CDR3 sequence: CSARGTVGDQPQHF. The DNA of the CDR3 is TGCAGTGCTAGAGGGACAGTCGGCGATCAGCCCCAGCATTTT. The chain joins TRBV20-1 to TRBJ1-5; TRBD1 might be the D (6 bases). The germline V gene has CDR1 DFQATT and CDR2 SNEGSKA (reference sequence). Trimming left V 1 base short and J 5 bases short, with 12 bases between. The CDR3 loop spans 14 amino acids.

This clonotype was recorded at least ten times. The genes are TRBV11-2 and TRBJ1-6; maybe TRBD1 (5 bases). V lost 6 bases and J lost 6, with 15 bases in between. Germline values: CDR1 SGHAT, CDR2 FQNNGV. CDR3 length equals 15 residues. This chain's CDR3 is CASSPGPNPNSPLHF. CDR3 nucleotides: TGTGCCAGCAGTCCGGGGCCGAACCCTAATTCACCCCTCCACTTT. Full variable domain (remainder filled in from reference TRBV11-2 and TRBJ1-6): EAGVAQSPRYKIIEKRQSVAFWCNPISGHATLYWYQQILGQGPKLLIQFQNNGVVDDSQLPKDRFSAERLKGVDSTLKIQPAKLEDSAVYLCASSPGPNPNSPLHFGNGTRLTVT.

The V call is TRBV5-1, the J call TRBJ1-4; D is uncertain. CDR1 is SGHRS and CDR2 is YFSETQ in the germline V gene. The germline V and J ends were trimmed by 2 bases and 7 bases, with 15 bases remaining between them. The CDR3 runs to 15 residues. CDR3 residues: CASSFNSASPEKLFF. CDR3 in DNA: TGCGCCAGCAGCTTTAACAGTGCCAGTCCTGAAAAACTGTTTTTT.

On this clonotype itself: A read error may be the cause here, since a much bigger clone is one base away. The gene calls are TRBV28 and TRBJ2-1, with D hard to call. Trimming left V 7 bases short and J 2 bases short, with 12 bases between. The CDR3 is made up of 14 amino acids. CDR1 and CDR2 (germline): MDHEN, SYDVKM. The CDR3 DNA sequence: TGTGCCAGCAAGAGGCATGCCACCTACAATGAGCAGTTCTTC. It encodes CASKRHATYNEQFF.